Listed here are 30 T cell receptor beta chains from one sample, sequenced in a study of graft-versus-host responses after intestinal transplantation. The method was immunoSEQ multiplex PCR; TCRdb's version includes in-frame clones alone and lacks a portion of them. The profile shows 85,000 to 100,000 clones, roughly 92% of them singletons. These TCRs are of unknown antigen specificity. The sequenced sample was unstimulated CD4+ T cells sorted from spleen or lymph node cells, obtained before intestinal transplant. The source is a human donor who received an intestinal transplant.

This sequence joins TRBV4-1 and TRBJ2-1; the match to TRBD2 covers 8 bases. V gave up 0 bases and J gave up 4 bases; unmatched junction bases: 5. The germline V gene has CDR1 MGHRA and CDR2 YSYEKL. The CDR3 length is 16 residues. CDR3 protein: CASSQDSAGAYNEQFF. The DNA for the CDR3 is TGCGCCAGCAGCCAAGATTCAGCGGGAGCGTACAATGAGCAGTTCTTC.

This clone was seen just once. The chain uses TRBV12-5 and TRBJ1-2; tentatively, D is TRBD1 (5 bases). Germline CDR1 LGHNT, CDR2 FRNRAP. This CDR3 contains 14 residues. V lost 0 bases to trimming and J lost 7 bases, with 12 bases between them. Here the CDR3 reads CASGLVRGYSGYTF. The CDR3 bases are TGTGCTAGTGGTTTGGTACGGGGGTACAGTGGCTACACCTTC.

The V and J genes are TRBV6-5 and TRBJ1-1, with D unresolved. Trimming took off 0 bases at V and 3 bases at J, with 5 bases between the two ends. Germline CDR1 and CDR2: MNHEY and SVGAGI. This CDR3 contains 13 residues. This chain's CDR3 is CASSYSSDTEAFF. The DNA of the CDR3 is TGTGCCAGCAGTTACTCTTCGGACACTGAAGCTTTCTTT.

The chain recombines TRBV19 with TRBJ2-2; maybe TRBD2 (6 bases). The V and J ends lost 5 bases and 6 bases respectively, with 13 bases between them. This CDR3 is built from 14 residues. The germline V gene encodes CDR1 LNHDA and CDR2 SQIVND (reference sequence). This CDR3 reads CASSPTSPPGELFF. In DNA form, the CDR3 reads TGTGCCAGTAGTCCTACTAGCCCTCCCGGGGAGCTGTTTTTT.

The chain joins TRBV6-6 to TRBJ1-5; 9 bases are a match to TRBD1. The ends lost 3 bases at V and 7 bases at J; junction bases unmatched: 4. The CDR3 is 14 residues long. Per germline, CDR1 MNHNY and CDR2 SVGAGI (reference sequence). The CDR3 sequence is CASSYTGGEQPQHF. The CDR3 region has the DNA TGTGCCAGCAGTTATACAGGGGGCGAGCAGCCCCAGCATTTT.

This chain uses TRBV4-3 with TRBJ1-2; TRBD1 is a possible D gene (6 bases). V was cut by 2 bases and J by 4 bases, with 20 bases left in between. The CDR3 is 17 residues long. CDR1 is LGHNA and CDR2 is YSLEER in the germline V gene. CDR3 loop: CASSQRIQGWGSYGYTF. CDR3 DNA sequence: TGCGCCAGCAGCCAACGCATACAGGGTTGGGGATCCTATGGCTACACCTTC.

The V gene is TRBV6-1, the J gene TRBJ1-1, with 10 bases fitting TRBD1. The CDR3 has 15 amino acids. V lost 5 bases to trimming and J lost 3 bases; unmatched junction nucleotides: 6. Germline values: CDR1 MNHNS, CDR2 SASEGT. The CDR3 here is CASSSRTGGHTEAFF. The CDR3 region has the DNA TGTGCCAGCAGTTCCCGGACAGGGGGACACACTGAAGCTTTCTTT.

CDR3 nucleotide sequence: TGTGCCAGCAGTTACGGCGGGAGGGCCAATGAGCAGTTCTTC. This gives the protein CASSYGGRANEQFF. The chain uses TRBV6-5 and TRBJ2-1; 9 positions match TRBD2. Germline loops: CDR1 MNHEY, CDR2 SVGAGI. With V trimmed by 2 bases and J by 6 bases, 2 bases remained unmatched. The CDR3 spans 14 residues.

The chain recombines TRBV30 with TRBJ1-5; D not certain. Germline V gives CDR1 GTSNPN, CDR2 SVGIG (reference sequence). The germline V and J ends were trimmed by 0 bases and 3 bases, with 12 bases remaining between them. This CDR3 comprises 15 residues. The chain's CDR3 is CAWSVGPSINQPQHF. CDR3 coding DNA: TGTGCCTGGAGTGTCGGTCCGTCTATCAATCAGCCCCAGCATTTT.

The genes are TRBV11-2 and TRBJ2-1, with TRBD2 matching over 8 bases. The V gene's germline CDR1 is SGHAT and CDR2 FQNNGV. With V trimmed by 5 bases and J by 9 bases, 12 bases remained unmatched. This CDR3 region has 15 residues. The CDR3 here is CASSQYLGTRVEQFF. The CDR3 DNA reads TGTGCCAGCAGCCAATACCTTGGGACTAGGGTTGAGCAGTTCTTC.

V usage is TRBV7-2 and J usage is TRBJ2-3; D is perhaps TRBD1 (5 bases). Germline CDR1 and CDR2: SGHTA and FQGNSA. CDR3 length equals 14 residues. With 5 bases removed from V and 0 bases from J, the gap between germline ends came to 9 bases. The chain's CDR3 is CASSRQTSTDTQYF. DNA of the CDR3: TGTGCCAGCAGCCGACAGACCAGCACAGATACGCAGTATTTT. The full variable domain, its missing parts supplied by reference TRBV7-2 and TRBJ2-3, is GAGVSQSPSNKVTEKGKDVELRCDPISGHTALYWYRQSLGQGLEFLIYFQGNSAPDKSGLPSDRFSAERTGGSVSTLTIQRTQQEDSAVYLCASSRQTSTDTQYFGPGTRLTVL.

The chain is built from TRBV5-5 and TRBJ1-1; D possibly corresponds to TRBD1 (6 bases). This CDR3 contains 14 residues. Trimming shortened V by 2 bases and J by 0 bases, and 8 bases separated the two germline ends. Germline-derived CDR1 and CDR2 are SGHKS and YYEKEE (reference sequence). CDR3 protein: CASSFGQMNTEAFF. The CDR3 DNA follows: TGTGCCAGCAGCTTTGGACAGATGAACACTGAAGCTTTCTTT.

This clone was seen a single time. CDR3 in amino acids: CASSETREGRMNEQFF. The CDR3, as DNA: TGTGCCAGCAGTGAAACGCGGGAGGGACGGATGAATGAGCAGTTCTTC. The genes are TRBV2 and TRBJ2-1, with 9 bases fitting TRBD2. Germline CDR1 SNHLY, CDR2 FYNNEI. The length of the CDR3 is 16 residues. V trimming: 2 bases; J trimming: 7 bases; junction bases outside the gene matches: 9.

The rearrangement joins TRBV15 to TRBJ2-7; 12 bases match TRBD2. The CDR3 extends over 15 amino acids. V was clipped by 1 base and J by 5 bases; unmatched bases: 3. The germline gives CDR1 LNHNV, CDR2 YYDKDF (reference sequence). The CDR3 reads CATSRATSGRNEQYF. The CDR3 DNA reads TGTGCCACCAGCAGAGCGACTAGCGGGAGAAACGAGCAGTACTTC.

In DNA, the CDR3 is TGTGCCAGCAACCTGGGGATAGCGGGGCATAGCCTTGCCTACGAGCAGTACTTC. Protein product: CASNLGIAGHSLAYEQYF. The rearrangement links TRBV28 to TRBJ2-7, with TRBD2 matching 8 bases. This CDR3 spans 18 amino acids. J gave up 2 bases and V 7 bases, and 19 bases lay outside the gene matches. Per the germline V gene, CDR1 is MDHEN and CDR2 is SYDVKM.

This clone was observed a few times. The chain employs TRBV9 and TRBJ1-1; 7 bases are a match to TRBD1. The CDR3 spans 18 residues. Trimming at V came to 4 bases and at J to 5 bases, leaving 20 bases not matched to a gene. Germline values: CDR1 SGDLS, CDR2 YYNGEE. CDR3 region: CASSPPTDEGARRTEAFF. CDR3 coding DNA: TGTGCCAGCAGCCCGCCTACCGATGAGGGGGCGAGAAGGACTGAAGCTTTCTTT.

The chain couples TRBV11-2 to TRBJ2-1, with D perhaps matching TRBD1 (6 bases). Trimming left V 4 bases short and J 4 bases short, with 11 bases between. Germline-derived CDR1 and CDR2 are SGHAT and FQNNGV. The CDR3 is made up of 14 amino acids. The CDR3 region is CASSSGDRYNEQFF. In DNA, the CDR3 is TGTGCCAGCAGCTCTGGCGACAGGTACAATGAGCAGTTCTTC.

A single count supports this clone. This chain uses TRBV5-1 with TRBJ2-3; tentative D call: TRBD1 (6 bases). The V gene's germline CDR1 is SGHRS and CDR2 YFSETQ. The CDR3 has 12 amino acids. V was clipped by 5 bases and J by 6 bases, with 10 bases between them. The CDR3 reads CASSQTGDTQYF. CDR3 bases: TGCGCCAGCAGTCAAACAGGGGATACGCAGTATTTT.

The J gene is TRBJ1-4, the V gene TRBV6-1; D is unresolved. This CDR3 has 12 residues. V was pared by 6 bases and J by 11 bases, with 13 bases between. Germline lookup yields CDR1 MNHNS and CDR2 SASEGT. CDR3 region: CASSRAGRKLFF. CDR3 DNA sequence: TGTGCCAGCAGCCGGGCGGGGAGGAAACTGTTTTTT.

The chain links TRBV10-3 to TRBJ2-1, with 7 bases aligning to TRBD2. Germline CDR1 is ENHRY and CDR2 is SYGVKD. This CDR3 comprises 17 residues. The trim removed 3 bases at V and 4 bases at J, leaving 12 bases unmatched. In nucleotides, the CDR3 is TGTGCCATCAGTGACTCGAGGTGGGCGGGAGCATACAATGAGCAGTTCTTC. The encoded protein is CAISDSRWAGAYNEQFF.

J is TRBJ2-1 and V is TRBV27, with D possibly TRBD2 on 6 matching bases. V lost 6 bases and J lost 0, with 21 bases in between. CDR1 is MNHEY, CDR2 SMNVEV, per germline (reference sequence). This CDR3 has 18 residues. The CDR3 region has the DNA TGTGCCAGCAGCCTCCTCGGGACTGGCAGGCGCTCCTACAATGAGCAGTTCTTC. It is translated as CASSLLGTGRRSYNEQFF.

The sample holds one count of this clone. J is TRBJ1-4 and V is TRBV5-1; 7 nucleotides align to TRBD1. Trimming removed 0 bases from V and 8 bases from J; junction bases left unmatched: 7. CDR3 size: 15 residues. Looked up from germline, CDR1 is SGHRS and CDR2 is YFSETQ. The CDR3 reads CASSLDRGSWEKLFF. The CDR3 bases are TGCGCCAGCAGCTTGGACAGGGGATCGTGGGAAAAACTGTTTTTT.

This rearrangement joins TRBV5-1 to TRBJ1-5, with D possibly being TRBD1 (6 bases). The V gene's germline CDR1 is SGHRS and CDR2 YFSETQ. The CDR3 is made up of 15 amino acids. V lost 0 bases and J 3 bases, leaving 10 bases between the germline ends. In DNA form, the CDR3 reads TGCGCCAGCAGCTTGGTCCCAGGGGCCAATCAGCCCCAGCATTTT. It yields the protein CASSLVPGANQPQHF.

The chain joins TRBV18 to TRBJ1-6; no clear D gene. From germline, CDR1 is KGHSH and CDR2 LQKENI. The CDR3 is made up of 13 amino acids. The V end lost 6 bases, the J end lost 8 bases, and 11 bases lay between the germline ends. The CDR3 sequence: CASSLNLDSPLHF. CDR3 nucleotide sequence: TGTGCCAGCTCCCTAAATTTGGATTCACCCCTCCACTTT.

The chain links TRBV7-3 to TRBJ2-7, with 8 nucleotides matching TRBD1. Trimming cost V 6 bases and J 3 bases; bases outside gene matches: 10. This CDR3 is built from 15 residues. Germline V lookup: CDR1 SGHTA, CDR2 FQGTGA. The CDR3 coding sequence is TGTGCCAGCAGATTCAGGCCAGGGGGCCTCTACGAGCAGTACTTC. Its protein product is CASRFRPGGLYEQYF.

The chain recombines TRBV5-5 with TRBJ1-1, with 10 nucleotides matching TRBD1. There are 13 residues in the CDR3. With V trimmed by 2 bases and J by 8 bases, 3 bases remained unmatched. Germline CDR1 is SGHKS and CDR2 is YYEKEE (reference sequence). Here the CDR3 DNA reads TGTGCCAGCAGCTTCGGGGACAGGGGAGAAGCTTTCTTT. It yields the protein CASSFGDRGEAFF.

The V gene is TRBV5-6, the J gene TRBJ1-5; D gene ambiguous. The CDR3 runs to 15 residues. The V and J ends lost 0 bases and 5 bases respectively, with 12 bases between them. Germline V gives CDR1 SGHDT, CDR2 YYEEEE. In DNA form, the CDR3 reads TGTGCCAGCAGCTTGGGCCCAACAAAGTATCAGCCCCAGCATTTT. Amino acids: CASSLGPTKYQPQHF.

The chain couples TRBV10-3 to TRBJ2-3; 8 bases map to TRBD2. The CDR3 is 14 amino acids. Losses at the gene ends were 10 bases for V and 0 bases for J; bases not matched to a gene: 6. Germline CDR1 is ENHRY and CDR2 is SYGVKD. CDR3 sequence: CATREGLSTDTQYF. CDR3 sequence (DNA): TGTGCCACCCGGGAGGGTTTGAGCACAGATACGCAGTATTTT.

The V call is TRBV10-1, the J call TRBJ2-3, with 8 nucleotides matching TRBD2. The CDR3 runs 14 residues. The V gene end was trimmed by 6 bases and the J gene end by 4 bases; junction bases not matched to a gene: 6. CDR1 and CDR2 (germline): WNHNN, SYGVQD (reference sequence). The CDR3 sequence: CASRQGLAADTQYF. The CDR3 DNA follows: TGCGCCAGCAGACAAGGACTAGCCGCAGATACGCAGTATTTT.

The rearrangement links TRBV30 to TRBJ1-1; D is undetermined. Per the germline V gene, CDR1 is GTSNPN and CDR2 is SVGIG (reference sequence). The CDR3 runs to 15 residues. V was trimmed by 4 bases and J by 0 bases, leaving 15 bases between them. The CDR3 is CAWTNQITLNTEAFF. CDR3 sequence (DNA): TGTGCCTGGACCAATCAAATAACACTGAACACTGAAGCTTTCTTT.